These 2 T cell receptor beta chains were all obtained from the same sample, sequenced in a study of cytotoxic CD8 clonotypes in ibrutinib-treated CLL. Method: immunoSEQ multiplex PCR; TCRdb's copy keeps in-frame clones and lacks some. The sample includes some 200,000 clones, over 65% of them seen just once. Sequencing was performed on PBMCs, taken after 12 months of ibrutinib treatment. The source of these receptors is a human donor with chronic lymphocytic leukemia.

The chain is built from TRBV7-2 and TRBJ1-2; no clear D gene. The V gene lost 5 bases and the J gene lost 0 bases, with 10 bases spanning the gap. The germline CDR1 and CDR2 sequences are SGHTA and FQGNSA. The CDR3 consists of 14 residues. The CDR3: CASSRTTANYGYTF. The CDR3 coding sequence is TGTGCCAGCAGCAGAACCACAGCTAACTATGGCTACACCTTC.

This chain joins TRBV30 and TRBJ2-7, with unresolved D. Trimming left V 3 bases short and J 2 bases short, with 14 bases between. Germline CDR1 GTSNPN, CDR2 SVGIG (reference sequence). CDR3 length equals 14 residues. CDR3 sequence (DNA): TGTGCCTGGAGAAGCCCCTCCTTAACCTACGAGCAGTACTTC. This encodes CAWRSPSLTYEQYF.